A single sample gave rise to the 2 T cell receptor beta chains below, sequenced in a study. TCRdb analysed the 5' RACE reads with MiXCR anew, one entry per CDR3 protein. The table has 7,000 or so distinct CDR3 sequences, around 66% seen once. Cells sorted as Tregs were CD4+, CD25+ and CD127-/low. Sample: tumor-infiltrating Tregs sorted from the breast tumor. These receptor sequences come from a female donor with breast cancer.

The V call is TRBV6-4, the J call TRBJ1-5, with D possibly TRBD1 on 5 matching bases. CDR1 is MRHNA, CDR2 SNTAGT, per germline. The CDR3 totals 16 residues. The V and J ends lost 1 base and 5 bases respectively, with 15 bases between them. For the CDR3, the DNA is TGTGCCAGCAGTGACTTTTTGGTGTCGGGGGATCAGCCCCAGCATTTT. Translating gives CASSDFLVSGDQPQHF.

The V call is TRBV7-6, the J call TRBJ2-3; 11 bases line up with TRBD2. The germline CDR1 and CDR2 sequences are SGHVS and FNYEAQ. V shed 2 bases, J shed 8 bases, and the junction held 9 bases outside the gene matches. This CDR3 comprises 16 residues. DNA of the CDR3: TGTGCCAGCAGCTTATCCACTAGCGGGAGTCTCTCTACGCAGTATTTT. Protein sequence: CASSLSTSGSLSTQYF.